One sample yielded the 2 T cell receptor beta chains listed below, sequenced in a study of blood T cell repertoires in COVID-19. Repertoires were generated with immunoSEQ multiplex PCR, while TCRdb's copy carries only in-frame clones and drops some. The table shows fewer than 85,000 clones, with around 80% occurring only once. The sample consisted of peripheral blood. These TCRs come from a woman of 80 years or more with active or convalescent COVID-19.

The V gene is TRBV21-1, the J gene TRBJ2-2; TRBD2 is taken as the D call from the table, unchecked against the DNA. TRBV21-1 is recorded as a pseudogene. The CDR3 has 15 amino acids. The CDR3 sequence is CASSKVTGMTGELFF. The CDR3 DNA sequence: TGTGCCAGCAGCAAAGTCACGGGGATGACCGGGGAGCTGTTTTTT.

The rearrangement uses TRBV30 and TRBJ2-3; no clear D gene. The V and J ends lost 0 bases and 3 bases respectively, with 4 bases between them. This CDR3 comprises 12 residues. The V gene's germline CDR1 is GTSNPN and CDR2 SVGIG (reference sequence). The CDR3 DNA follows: TGTGCCTGGAGTGTTAAAACAGATACGCAGTATTTT. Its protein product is CAWSVKTDTQYF.